This TCR beta chain was observed in a study of blood T cell repertoires in COVID-19. Data came from immunoSEQ multiplex PCR; TCRdb stores just in-frame clones and leaves some out. The data show 200,000 to 250,000 clones, more than 75% seen once. Germline CDR1 SEHNR, CDR2 FQNEAQ (reference sequence). The CDR3 loop spans 14 amino acids. V was cut by 6 bases and J by 1 base, with 10 bases left in between. The origin of this receptor is a man between 45 and 60 years old who had recovered from COVID-19. Sequences were obtained from peripheral blood. The J gene is TRBJ1-3, the V gene TRBV7-9, with TRBD1 as a possible D gene (5 bases). DNA for the CDR3: TGTGCCAGCAGTTCCGGGGGGTCTGGAAACACCATATATTTT. As protein: CASSSGGSGNTIYF.